This T cell receptor beta chain was observed in a study of blood T cell repertoires in COVID-19. CDR1 and CDR2 from the germline V gene are GTSNPN and SVGIG (reference sequence). There are 13 residues in the CDR3. The germline V and J ends were trimmed by 5 bases and 0 bases, with 7 bases remaining between them. Clones were read by immunoSEQ multiplex PCR, and TCRdb kept only the in-frame ones, dropping some. The profile shows more than 100,000 clones, just over 85% of them singletons. Sequenced: peripheral blood. V is TRBV30 and J is TRBJ2-2; D is unresolved. This sequence originates from a woman aged 50 to 60 with active or convalescent COVID-19. The chain's CDR3 is CAWARTNTGELFF. As DNA, the CDR3 is TGTGCCTGGGCCAGGACGAACACCGGGGAGCTGTTTTTT.